Here is one T cell receptor (beta chain) with its context. This sample is drawn from a study of blood T cell repertoires in COVID-19. This CDR3 contains 16 residues. Germline lookup yields CDR1 MNHEY and CDR2 SVGAGI. V dropped 4 bases and J dropped 1 base, with 15 bases sitting between them. Sequencing used immunoSEQ multiplex PCR; TCRdb keeps in-frame clones, though not all of them. The sample includes fewer than 150,000 clones, about 90% of them seen just once. This receptor was identified in a human donor in a cohort sampled during active COVID-19. This chain links TRBV6-5 with TRBJ2-3; TRBD2 is a possible D gene (6 bases). Sequenced sample: peripheral blood. The CDR3 DNA is TGTGCCAGCAGTTCCCCGGTTTGGGGGGGCACAGATACGCAGTATTTT. Translated: CASSSPVWGGTDTQYF.